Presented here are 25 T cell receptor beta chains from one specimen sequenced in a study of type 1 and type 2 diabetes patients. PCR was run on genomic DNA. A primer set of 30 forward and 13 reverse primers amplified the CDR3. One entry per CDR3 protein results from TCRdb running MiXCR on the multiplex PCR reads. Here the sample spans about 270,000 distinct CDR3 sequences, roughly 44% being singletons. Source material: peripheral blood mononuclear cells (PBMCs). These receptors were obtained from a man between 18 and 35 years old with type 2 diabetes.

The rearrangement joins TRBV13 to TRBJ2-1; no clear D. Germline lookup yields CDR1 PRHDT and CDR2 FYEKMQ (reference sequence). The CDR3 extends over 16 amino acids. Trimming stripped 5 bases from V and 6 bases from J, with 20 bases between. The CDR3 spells CASSQGALLGGNEQFF. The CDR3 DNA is TGTGCCAGCAGCCAAGGAGCTCTACTGGGTGGCAATGAGCAGTTCTTC.

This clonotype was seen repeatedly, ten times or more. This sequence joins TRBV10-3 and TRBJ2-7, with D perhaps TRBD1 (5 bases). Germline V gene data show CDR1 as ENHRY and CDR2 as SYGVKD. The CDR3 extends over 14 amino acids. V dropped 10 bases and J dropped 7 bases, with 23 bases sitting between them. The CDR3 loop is CASEFHDSPCEQYF. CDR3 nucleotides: TGTGCCAGCGAATTCCACGACAGTCCTTGTGAGCAGTACTTC.

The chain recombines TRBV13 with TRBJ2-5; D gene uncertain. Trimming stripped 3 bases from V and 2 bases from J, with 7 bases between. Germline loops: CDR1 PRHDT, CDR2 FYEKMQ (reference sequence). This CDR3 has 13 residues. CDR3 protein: CASSFSGQETQYF. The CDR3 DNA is TGTGCCAGCAGCTTTTCTGGTCAAGAGACCCAGTACTTC.

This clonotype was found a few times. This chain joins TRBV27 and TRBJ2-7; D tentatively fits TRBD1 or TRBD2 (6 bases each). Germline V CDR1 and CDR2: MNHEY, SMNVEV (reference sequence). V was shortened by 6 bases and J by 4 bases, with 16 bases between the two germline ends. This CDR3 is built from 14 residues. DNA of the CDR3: TGTGCCAGCAGCCCGGTCCCGGGGGCGTACGAGCAGTACTTC. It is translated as CASSPVPGAYEQYF.

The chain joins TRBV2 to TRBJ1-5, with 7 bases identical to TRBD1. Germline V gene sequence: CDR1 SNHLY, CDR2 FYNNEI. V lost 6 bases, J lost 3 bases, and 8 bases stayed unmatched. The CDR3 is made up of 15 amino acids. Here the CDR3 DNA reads TGTGCCAGCAGGCCGGGACAGCAGCTCAATCAGCCCCAGCATTTT. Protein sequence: CASRPGQQLNQPQHF.

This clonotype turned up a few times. CDR3 protein: CASSSNQEGGYTF. CDR3 bases: TGTGCCAGCAGCTCAAACCAGGAGGGGGGCTACACCTTC. This sequence joins TRBV7-2 and TRBJ1-2; TRBD1 is a possible D gene (5 bases). CDR1 SGHTA and CDR2 FQGNSA come from the germline V gene. This CDR3 is built from 13 residues. The V end lost 4 bases, the J end lost 8 bases, and 14 bases lay between the germline ends.

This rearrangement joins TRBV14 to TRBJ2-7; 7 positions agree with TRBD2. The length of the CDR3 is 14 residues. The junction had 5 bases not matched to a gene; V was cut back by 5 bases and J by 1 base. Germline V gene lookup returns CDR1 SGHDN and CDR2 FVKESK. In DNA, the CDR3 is TGTGCCAGCAGCTTCCGGACTAGTTCCTACGAGCAGTACTTC. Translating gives CASSFRTSSYEQYF. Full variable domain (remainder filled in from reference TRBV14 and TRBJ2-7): EAGVTQFPSHSVIEKGQTVTLRCDPISGHDNLYWYRRVMGKEIKFLLHFVKESKQDESGMPNNRFLAERTGGTYSTLKVQPAELEDSGVYFCASSFRTSSYEQYFGPGTRLTVT.

The CDR3 DNA sequence: TGCGCCAGCAGCTTGGAGGCAGGGGGCCTTCAGCCCCAGCATTTT. Translated, it gives CASSLEAGGLQPQHF. The chain has TRBV5-1 and TRBJ1-5; 8 nucleotides agree with TRBD1. In germline, CDR1 is SGHRS, CDR2 YFSETQ. CDR3 length: 15 residues. With 0 bases clipped from V and 6 bases from J, the junction kept 5 bases outside the gene matches. Full variable domain (remainder filled in from reference TRBV5-1 and TRBJ1-5): KAGVTQTPRYLIKTRGQQVTLSCSPISGHRSVSWYQQTPGQGLQFLFEYFSETQRNKGNFPGRFSGRQFSNSRSEMNVSTLELGDSALYLCASSLEAGGLQPQHFGDGTRLSIL.

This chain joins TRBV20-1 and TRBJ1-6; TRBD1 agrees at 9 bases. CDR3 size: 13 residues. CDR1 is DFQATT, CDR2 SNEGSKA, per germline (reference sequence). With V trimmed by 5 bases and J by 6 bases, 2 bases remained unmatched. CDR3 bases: TGCAGTGCTTGGGACAGGGCTAATTCACCCCTCCACTTT. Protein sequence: CSAWDRANSPLHF.

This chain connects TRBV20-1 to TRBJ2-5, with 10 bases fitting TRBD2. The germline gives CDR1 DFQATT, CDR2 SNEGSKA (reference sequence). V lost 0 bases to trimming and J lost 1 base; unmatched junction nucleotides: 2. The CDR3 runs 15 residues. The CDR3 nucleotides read TGCAGTGCTAGAGATCGACTAGCGGGCCAAGAGACCCAGTACTTC. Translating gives CSARDRLAGQETQYF.

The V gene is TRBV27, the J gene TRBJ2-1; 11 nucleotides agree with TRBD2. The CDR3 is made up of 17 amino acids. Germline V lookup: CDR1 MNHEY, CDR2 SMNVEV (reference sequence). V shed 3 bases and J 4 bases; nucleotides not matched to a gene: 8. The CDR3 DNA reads TGTGCCAGCAGTTTTCAGAAGACTAGCGGGATGTACAATGAGCAGTTCTTC. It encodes CASSFQKTSGMYNEQFF.

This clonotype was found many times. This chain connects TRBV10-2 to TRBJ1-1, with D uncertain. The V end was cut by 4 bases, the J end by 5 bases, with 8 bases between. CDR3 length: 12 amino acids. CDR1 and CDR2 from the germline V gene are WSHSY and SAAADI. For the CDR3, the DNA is TGCGCCAGCAGTGCGGGTGGGACTGAAGCTTTCTTT. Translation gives CASSAGGTEAFF.

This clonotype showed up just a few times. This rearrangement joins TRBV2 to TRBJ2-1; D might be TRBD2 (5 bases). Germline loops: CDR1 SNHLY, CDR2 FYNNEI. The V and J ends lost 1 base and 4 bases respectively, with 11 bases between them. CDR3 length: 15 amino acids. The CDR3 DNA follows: TGTGCCAGCAGTGAAGAGGGAGTCTTTTACAATGAGCAGTTCTTC. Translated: CASSEEGVFYNEQFF.

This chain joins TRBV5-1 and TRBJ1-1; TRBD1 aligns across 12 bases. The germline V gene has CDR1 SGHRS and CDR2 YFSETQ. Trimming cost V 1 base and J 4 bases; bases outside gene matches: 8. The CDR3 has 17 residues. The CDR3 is CASSLFGTGGRRTEAFF. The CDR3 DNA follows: TGCGCCAGCAGCTTGTTCGGGACAGGGGGCAGGCGCACTGAAGCTTTCTTT.

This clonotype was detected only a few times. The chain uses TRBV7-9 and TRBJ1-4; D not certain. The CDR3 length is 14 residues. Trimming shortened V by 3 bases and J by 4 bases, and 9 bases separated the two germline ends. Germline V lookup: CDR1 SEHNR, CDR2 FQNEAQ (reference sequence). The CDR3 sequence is CASSFGGDNEKLFF. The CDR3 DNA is TGTGCCAGCAGCTTCGGCGGGGATAATGAAAAACTGTTTTTT.

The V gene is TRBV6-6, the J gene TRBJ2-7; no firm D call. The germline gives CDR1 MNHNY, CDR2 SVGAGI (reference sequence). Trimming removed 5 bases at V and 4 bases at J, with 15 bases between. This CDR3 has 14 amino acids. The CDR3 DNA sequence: TGTGCCAGCAGTGAAAGGTCTCCTGAGTACGAGCAGTACTTC. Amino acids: CASSERSPEYEQYF.

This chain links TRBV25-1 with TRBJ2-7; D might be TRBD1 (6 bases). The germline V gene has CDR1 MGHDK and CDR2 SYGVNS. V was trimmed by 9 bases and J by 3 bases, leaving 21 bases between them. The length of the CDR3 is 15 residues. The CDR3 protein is CASSTPGHGIYEQYF. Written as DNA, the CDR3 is TGTGCCAGTAGCACCCCGGGACATGGAATCTACGAGCAGTACTTC.

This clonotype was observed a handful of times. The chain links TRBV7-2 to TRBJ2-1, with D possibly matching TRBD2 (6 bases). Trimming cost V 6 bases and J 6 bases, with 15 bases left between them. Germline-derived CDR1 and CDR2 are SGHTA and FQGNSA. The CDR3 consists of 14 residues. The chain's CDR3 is CASSLSRAGNEQFF. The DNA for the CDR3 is TGTGCCAGCAGTTTAAGCCGAGCGGGCAATGAGCAGTTCTTC.

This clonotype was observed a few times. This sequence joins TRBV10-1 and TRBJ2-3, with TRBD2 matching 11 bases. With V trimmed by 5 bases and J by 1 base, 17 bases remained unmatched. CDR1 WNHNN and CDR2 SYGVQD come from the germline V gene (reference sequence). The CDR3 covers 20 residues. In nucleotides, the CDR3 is TGCGCCAGCAGTCCCTCCGGGGCTAGCGGGAGGCGGGCTGGCACAGATACGCAGTATTTT. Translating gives CASSPSGASGRRAGTDTQYF.

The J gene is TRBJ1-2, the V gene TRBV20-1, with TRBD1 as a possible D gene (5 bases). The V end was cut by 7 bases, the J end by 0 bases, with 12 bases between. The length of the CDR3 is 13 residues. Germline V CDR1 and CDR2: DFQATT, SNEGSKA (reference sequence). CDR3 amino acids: CSVPQGPNYGYTF. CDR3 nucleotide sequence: TGCAGTGTTCCCCAGGGTCCTAACTATGGCTACACCTTC.

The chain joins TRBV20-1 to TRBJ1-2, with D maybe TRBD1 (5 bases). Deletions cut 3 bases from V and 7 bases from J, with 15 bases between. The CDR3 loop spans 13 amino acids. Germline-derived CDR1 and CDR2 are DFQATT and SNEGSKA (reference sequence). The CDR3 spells CSASLSGRGGYTF. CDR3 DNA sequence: TGCAGTGCTAGTCTCTCAGGGCGGGGTGGCTACACCTTC.

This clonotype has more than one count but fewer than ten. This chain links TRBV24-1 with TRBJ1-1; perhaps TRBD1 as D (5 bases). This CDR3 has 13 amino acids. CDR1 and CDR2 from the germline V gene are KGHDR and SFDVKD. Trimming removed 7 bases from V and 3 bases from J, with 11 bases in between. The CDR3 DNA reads TGTGCCACCAGGGGGGACCGAGACACTGAAGCTTTCTTT. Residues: CATRGDRDTEAFF.

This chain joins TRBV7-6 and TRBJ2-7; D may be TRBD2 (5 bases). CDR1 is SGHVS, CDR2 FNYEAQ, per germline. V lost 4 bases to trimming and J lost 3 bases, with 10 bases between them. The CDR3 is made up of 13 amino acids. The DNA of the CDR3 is TGTGCCAGCAGCTATTCTAGCAGCTACGAGCAGTACTTC. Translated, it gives CASSYSSSYEQYF.

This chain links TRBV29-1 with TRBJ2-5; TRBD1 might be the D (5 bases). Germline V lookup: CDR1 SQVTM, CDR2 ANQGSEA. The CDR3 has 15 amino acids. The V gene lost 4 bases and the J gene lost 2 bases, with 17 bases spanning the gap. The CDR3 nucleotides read TGCAGCGTTGTTTTAGCCAGGGATATTCAAGAGACCCAGTACTTC. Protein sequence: CSVVLARDIQETQYF. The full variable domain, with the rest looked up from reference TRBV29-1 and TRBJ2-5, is SAVISQKPSRDICQRGTSLTIQCQVDSQVTMMFWYRQQPGQSLTLIATANQGSEATYESGFVIDKFPISRPNLTFSTLTVSNMSPEDSSIYLCSVVLARDIQETQYFGPGTRLLVL.

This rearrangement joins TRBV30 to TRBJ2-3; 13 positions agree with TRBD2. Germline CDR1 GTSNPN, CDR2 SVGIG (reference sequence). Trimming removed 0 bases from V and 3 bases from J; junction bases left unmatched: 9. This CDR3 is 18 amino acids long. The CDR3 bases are TGTGCCTGGAGTGTACTAGCGGGAGGGCCTGAGAGGACAGATACGCAGTATTTT. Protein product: CAWSVLAGGPERTDTQYF.